The clone carrying this TCR beta chain was recorded a few times. Antigen unknown. A single record per CDR3 protein comes from TCRdb applying MiXCR to the RT-PCR reads. Seen here are some 480,000 distinct CDR3 sequences, roughly 11% observed once, and the top ten hold about 12%. Trimming at V came to 2 bases and at J to 1 base, leaving 1 base not matched to a gene. The CDR3 loop spans 15 amino acids. Germline-derived CDR1 and CDR2 are MNHEY and SVGEGT. The data originate from a study of response to subunit inactivated influenza vaccine. Study-wide findings and caveats: Authors suggested each seasonal influenza vaccination recruits few new T cells.

V usage is TRBV6-2 or TRBV6-3 and J usage is TRBJ2-2; the match to TRBD2 covers 7 bases. The origin of this receptor is a man aged 50 to 59 who received an inactivated influenza vaccine. This sample comprised PBMCs from blood, obtained about 6 weeks after vaccination. CDR3 coding DNA: TGTGCCAGCAGTTACGAGCGGGGGAACACCGGGGAGCTGTTTTTT. Amino acids: CASSYERGNTGELFF.